The 11 T cell receptor beta chains below all came from one sample that was sequenced in a study of OX40 agonist ivuxolimab in advanced cancers. The table came from immunoSEQ multiplex PCR; TCRdb's copy has only in-frame clones and leaves some out. The profile covers tens of thousands of clones, with 89% appearing a single time and more than 8% taken by the ten largest. This specimen consisted of CD4+ or CD8+ T cells sorted from blood, obtained in a trial of the OX40 agonist ivuxolimab. The origin of the receptors is an adult with an advanced solid tumor such as melanoma, head and neck, liver or kidney cancer.

The rearrangement links TRBV19 to TRBJ2-1, with 15 bases identical to TRBD2. Germline CDR1 reads LNHDA; CDR2 reads SQIVND (reference sequence). This CDR3 is built from 18 residues. J gave up 14 bases and V 0 bases, and 14 bases lay outside the gene matches. CDR3 loop: CASSIDLWTSGGAKVEFF. CDR3 coding DNA: TGTGCCAGTAGTATAGACCTATGGACTAGCGGGGGGGCCAAGGTCGAGTTCTTC.

This clone was observed once. This chain links TRBV5-1 with TRBJ2-5; 8 bases fit TRBD1. V trimming: 0 bases; J trimming: 3 bases; junction bases outside the gene matches: 1. Germline V gives CDR1 SGHRS, CDR2 YFSETQ. The CDR3 has 14 residues. CDR3 region: CASSLETGEETQYF. The CDR3 nucleotides read TGCGCCAGCAGCTTGGAGACAGGGGAAGAGACCCAGTACTTC.

On this clone: One junction end does not reproduce the germline sequence, and a read error may be involved. This rearrangement joins TRBV5-1 to TRBJ1-1; D is possibly TRBD1 (6 bases). This CDR3 contains 15 residues. Germline CDR1 reads SGHRS; CDR2 reads YFSETQ. CDR3 amino acids: CASSLAGAGDTEAFF. The CDR3 DNA reads as TGCGCCAGCAGTTTGGCAGGGGCTGGGGACACTGAAGCTTTCTTT.

This clone was picked up one time. Germline and junction disagree at one end, which may indicate a read error. This chain uses TRBV7-3 with TRBJ2-2; TRBD2 aligns across 12 bases. Germline CDR1 is SGHTA and CDR2 is FQGTGA. The CDR3 consists of 14 residues. The CDR3 loop reads CASRPSGRAGELFF. The CDR3 coding sequence is TGTGCCAGCAGACCTAGCGGGAGGGCCGGTGAGCTGTTTTTT.

This clone occurred a few times. The J gene is TRBJ1-2, the V gene TRBV11-1; D call uncertain. The CDR3 covers 12 residues. Germline V gene data show CDR1 as SGHAT and CDR2 as FQDESV (reference sequence). The ends were cut back, 3 bases at V and 4 bases at J, with 6 bases in the middle. The CDR3 region has the DNA TGTGCCAGCAGCTTTACATCCTATGGCTACACCTTC. Translation: CASSFTSYGYTF.

The chain couples TRBV13 to TRBJ2-4; tentative D call: TRBD2 (5 bases). Germline V lookup: CDR1 PRHDT, CDR2 FYEKMQ (reference sequence). The CDR3 has 18 residues. V was trimmed by 2 bases and J by 3 bases, leaving 20 bases between them. In DNA form, the CDR3 reads TGTGCCAGCAGCTTAAGGGTAGCGCTAAGTGGGGACAAAAACATTCAGTACTTC. Its protein product is CASSLRVALSGDKNIQYF.

V usage is TRBV2 and J usage is TRBJ2-2; 8 positions match TRBD1. The CDR3 runs 13 residues. Germline V CDR1 and CDR2: SNHLY, FYNNEI. The ends lost 10 bases at V and 4 bases at J; junction bases unmatched: 5. As DNA, the CDR3 is TGTGCCACCCGGGACAGGTCCACCGGGGAGCTGTTTTTT. Protein product: CATRDRSTGELFF.

The gene calls are TRBV20-1 and TRBJ2-1; D gene uncertain. This CDR3 region has 10 residues. Per germline, CDR1 DFQATT and CDR2 SNEGSKA (reference sequence). V was trimmed by 2 bases and J by 6 bases, leaving 2 bases between them. The CDR3 spells CSARSNEQFF. CDR3 coding DNA: TGCAGTGCTAGATCCAATGAGCAGTTCTTC.

CDR3 DNA sequence: TGTGCCAGCAGTTTGACGGGCGGCTATGGCTACACCTTC. It specifies CASSLTGGYGYTF. This chain connects TRBV27 to TRBJ1-2; D unresolved. Trimming removed 3 bases at V and 4 bases at J, with 9 bases between. The CDR3 is made up of 13 amino acids. The germline CDR1 and CDR2 sequences are MNHEY and SMNVEV (reference sequence).

This chain joins TRBV7-8 and TRBJ1-2; 10 positions match TRBD1. The V gene's germline CDR1 is SGHVS and CDR2 FQNEAQ. With 5 bases clipped from V and 8 bases from J, the junction kept 8 bases outside the gene matches. The CDR3 extends over 14 amino acids. CDR3 in DNA: TGTGCCAGCAGCCTACGGACAGGGGGAGGAGGCTACACCTTC. This codes for CASSLRTGGGGYTF.

The chain is built from TRBV1 and TRBJ2-4; no DNA check was done on the table's D call, TRBD2. TRBV1 corresponds to a pseudogene. The CDR3 runs 18 residues. This CDR3 reads CTSSQDGLAGGSKNIQYF. As DNA, the CDR3 is TGCACCAGCAGCCAAGACGGACTAGCGGGAGGATCGAAAAACATTCAGTACTTC.